A single sample gave rise to the 10 T cell receptor beta chains below, sequenced in a study of blood T cell repertoires in COVID-19 (dated by TCRdb to about 2020). The library was produced with the immunoSEQ multiplex PCR assay. Imported from immuneACCESS, the table was reduced by TCRdb to in-frame sequences with V and J called. These copies leave out some clones; in studies compared against another copy, an unresolved V gene accounts for under half, and the cause of the remainder is not known. The sample yields roughly 120,000 clones; roughly 83% were counted once. Of the sample, around 5% is held by the ten largest clones. Sequenced: peripheral blood. Receptors were obtained from a human donor in a cohort sampled during active COVID-19.

The chain employs TRBV15 and TRBJ2-1, with 7 bases aligning to TRBD1. Germline V gene sequence: CDR1 LNHNV, CDR2 YYDKDF (reference sequence). Trimming cost V 3 bases and J 10 bases; bases outside gene matches: 12. This CDR3 has 15 amino acids. CDR3 in amino acids: CATSSEQGWRNEQFF. The CDR3 coding sequence is TGTGCCACCAGCAGCGAACAGGGGTGGCGCAACGAGCAGTTCTTC.

The DNA of the CDR3 is TGTGCCATCTCTACGAACACCGGGGAGCTGTTTTTT. This gives the protein CAISTNTGELFF. The chain links TRBV10-3 to TRBJ2-2; D uncertain. Germline V gene sequence: CDR1 ENHRY, CDR2 SYGVKD. V dropped 8 bases and J dropped 0 bases, with 4 bases sitting between them. The CDR3 covers 12 residues.

This clone was seen just once. This rearrangement joins TRBV7-3 to TRBJ2-1; 8 nucleotides line up with TRBD2. From germline, CDR1 is SGHTA and CDR2 FQGTGA. This CDR3 is 16 amino acids long. J gave up 4 bases and V 5 bases, and 10 bases lay outside the gene matches. Here the CDR3 DNA reads TGTGCCAGCAGCCCCGGGGTGGCGGGAGGATACAATGAGCAGTTCTTC. Its translation is CASSPGVAGGYNEQFF.

The J gene is TRBJ1-1, the V gene TRBV28; TRBD1 matches at 7 bases. Germline-derived CDR1 and CDR2 are MDHEN and SYDVKM. The CDR3 runs 12 residues. The V gene end was trimmed by 7 bases and the J gene end by 8 bases; junction bases not matched to a gene: 7. The CDR3 sequence: CASTGTATEAFF. CDR3 nucleotide sequence: TGTGCCAGCACCGGGACAGCGACGGAAGCTTTCTTT.

The J gene is TRBJ2-1, the V gene TRBV5-1; the match to TRBD2 covers 14 bases. V dropped 3 bases and J dropped 10; count of bases not matched to a gene: 3. This CDR3 has 14 residues. Germline V gene lookup returns CDR1 SGHRS and CDR2 YFSETQ. CDR3 protein: CASSSGLAGEEQFF. In nucleotides, the CDR3 is TGCGCCAGCAGCTCGGGACTAGCGGGAGAGGAGCAGTTCTTC.

This rearrangement joins TRBV7-8 to TRBJ2-2; D possibly corresponds to TRBD2 (5 bases). Between the trimmed V and J ends, which lost 1 base and 4 bases, there was a span of 10 bases. Germline-derived CDR1 and CDR2 are SGHVS and FQNEAQ. This CDR3 spans 15 amino acids. This CDR3 is CASSLEGGRTGELFF. For the CDR3, the DNA is TGTGCCAGCAGCTTAGAGGGCGGGCGCACCGGGGAGCTGTTTTTT.

The genes are TRBV11-2 and TRBJ1-1; D gene unclear. V lost 1 base to trimming and J lost 5 bases, with 14 bases between them. CDR1 and CDR2 (germline): SGHAT, FQNNGV. This CDR3 is 15 amino acids long. The chain's CDR3 is CASSLAPRIRTEAFF. The CDR3 DNA is TGTGCCAGCAGCTTAGCCCCTCGAATACGGACTGAAGCTTTCTTT.

There are a few counts of this clone. The chain is built from TRBV27 and TRBJ1-2; D might be TRBD1 (5 bases). The germline gives CDR1 MNHEY, CDR2 SMNVEV (reference sequence). The CDR3 length is 13 residues. V was cut by 5 bases and J by 3 bases, with 10 bases left in between. The CDR3 loop reads CASSPQGHYGYTF. For the CDR3, the DNA is TGTGCCAGCAGTCCCCAGGGCCACTATGGCTACACCTTC.

The rearrangement uses TRBV7-7 and TRBJ2-7; D call uncertain. There are 13 residues in the CDR3. Germline V lookup: CDR1 SSHAT, CDR2 FNYEAQ (reference sequence). Trimming left V 1 base short and J 1 base short, with 5 bases between. The CDR3 nucleotides are TGTGCCAGCAGCTTAGGTCCTTCCTACGAGCAGTACTTC. Its protein product is CASSLGPSYEQYF. Supplemented by reference TRBV7-7 and TRBJ2-7, the full variable domain reads GAGVSQSPRYKVTKRGQDVTLRCDPISSHATLYWYQQALGQGPEFLTYFNYEAQPDKSGLPSDRFSAERPEGSISTLTIQRTEQRDSAMYRCASSLGPSYEQYFGPGTRLTVT.

A few counts support this clone. The gene calls are TRBV25-1 and TRBJ1-6; D perhaps matches TRBD1 (6 bases). Germline V gives CDR1 MGHDK, CDR2 SYGVNS. The CDR3 spans 13 residues. The V and J ends lost 4 bases and 10 bases respectively, with 11 bases between them. The CDR3: CASSVQGQSPLHF. DNA of the CDR3: TGTGCCAGCAGTGTACAGGGTCAATCACCCCTCCACTTT.